This TCR beta chain originates from a study of T-cell reconstitution after alpha-beta-depleted transplantation in children. There are 14 residues in the CDR3. V was shortened by 3 bases and J by 5 bases, with 12 bases between the two germline ends. Per germline, CDR1 SEHNR and CDR2 FQNEAQ (reference sequence). For TCRbeta, the library was prepared with unique molecular identifiers. TCRdb independently ran MiXCR on the PCR reads; one entry per CDR3 protein. The repertoire consists of 600,000 or so distinct CDR3 sequences, with under 30% occurring once and the leading ten covering 13% to 15%. The specimen was PBMCs, mostly from graft donor cells, collected 360 days after TCRalphabeta/CD19-depleted stem cell transplant. This chain uses TRBV7-9 with TRBJ2-3; TRBD1 might be the D (6 bases). The source is a boy younger than two who had a stem cell transplant for acute myeloid leukemia, so the T cells may come from the graft donor. As DNA, the CDR3 is TGTGCCAGCAGCTTCCAGGGGCTTGAAGATACGCAGTATTTT. Translating it yields CASSFQGLEDTQYF. The variable domain in full, with the rest retrieved from reference TRBV7-9 and TRBJ2-3, is DTGVSQNPRHKITKRGQNVTFRCDPISEHNRLYWYRQTLGQGPEFLTYFQNEAQLEKSRLLSDRFSAERPKGSFSTLEIQRTEQGDSAMYLCASSFQGLEDTQYFGPGTRLTVL.